Following are 25 T cell receptor beta chains from one sample sequenced in a study of T-cell reconstitution after alpha-beta-depleted transplantation in children. Unique molecular identifiers tagged the TCRbeta library. One entry per CDR3 protein, called by TCRdb with MiXCR from the PCR reads. The table has 800,000 to 1,000,000 distinct CDR3 sequences, roughly 29% seen once; the top ten hold over 25%. The source was PBMCs, mostly from graft donor cells, collected 360 days after TCRalphabeta/CD19-depleted stem cell transplant. The origin of the receptors is a boy under two years old who had a stem cell transplant for SCID, so the T cells may come from the graft donor.

CDR3 bases: TGTGCCACCAGTGGCGAGCGGGGAGGAGCTGACAATGAGCAGTTCTTC. Its protein product is CATSGERGGADNEQFF. The V and J genes are TRBV24-1 and TRBJ2-1; 7 bases match TRBD2. The V and J ends lost 5 bases and 5 bases, in that order; junction bases with no gene match: 11. Germline V gene sequence: CDR1 KGHDR, CDR2 SFDVKD. This CDR3 is 16 amino acids long.

CDR3 sequence (DNA): TGTGCCAGCAGCTTAGCGACGTCAACTAACGACATTCAGTACTTC. Translated: CASSLATSTNDIQYF. V usage is TRBV7-8 and J usage is TRBJ2-4, with no clear D. Germline CDR1 SGHVS, CDR2 FQNEAQ. V dropped 0 bases and J dropped 8 bases, with 14 bases sitting between them. The length of the CDR3 is 15 residues.

This sequence joins TRBV7-9 and TRBJ2-3; the match to TRBD1 covers 8 bases. Looked up from germline, CDR1 is SEHNR and CDR2 is FQNEAQ (reference sequence). The junction had 13 bases not matched to a gene; V was cut back by 3 bases and J by 5 bases. The CDR3 totals 17 residues. CDR3 bases: TGTGCCAGCAGCTTTAGGACCTTCCGGGACAGGCTAGATACGCAGTATTTT. This gives the protein CASSFRTFRDRLDTQYF.

The genes are TRBV20-1 and TRBJ2-7, with TRBD1 identical over 7 bases. CDR3 length equals 14 residues. V shed 6 bases and J 4 bases; nucleotides not matched to a gene: 12. In germline, CDR1 is DFQATT, CDR2 SNEGSKA (reference sequence). The CDR3 DNA reads TGCAGTGCCCCGCGACAGGGAAAAGGGTACGAGCAGTACTTC. It encodes CSAPRQGKGYEQYF.

The chain joins TRBV4-3 to TRBJ2-3; D possibly uses TRBD1 or TRBD2 (6 bases each). Trimming removed 0 bases at V and 4 bases at J, with 17 bases between. Germline lookup yields CDR1 LGHNA and CDR2 YSLEER. The CDR3 runs 17 residues. This chain's CDR3 is CASSQDAVGGLADTQYF. The CDR3 DNA follows: TGCGCCAGCAGCCAAGATGCCGTAGGGGGGCTCGCAGATACGCAGTATTTT.

V gene TRBV18 combines with J gene TRBJ2-7; 9 bases are a match to TRBD2. Germline V gene lookup returns CDR1 KGHSH and CDR2 LQKENI. The CDR3 is 16 amino acids. V shed 4 bases, J shed 5 bases, and the junction held 12 bases outside the gene matches. The CDR3 here is CASSRFGGGDLDEQYF. CDR3 sequence (DNA): TGTGCCAGCTCACGGTTCGGCGGGGGGGATTTGGACGAGCAGTACTTC.

The V gene is TRBV27, the J gene TRBJ2-3; TRBD2 matches 11 bases. The CDR3 has 16 residues. The V gene end was trimmed by 3 bases and the J gene end by 7 bases; junction bases not matched to a gene: 9. CDR1 and CDR2 from the germline V gene are MNHEY and SMNVEV (reference sequence). The CDR3 spells CASSFLGTSGGHTQYF. The DNA for the CDR3 is TGTGCCAGCAGTTTTTTGGGAACTAGCGGGGGTCATACGCAGTATTTT.

The sample holds a few counts of this clonotype. The gene calls are TRBV28 and TRBJ2-2; 10 bases line up with TRBD1. V was pared by 7 bases and J by 5 bases, with 10 bases of the junction left unmatched. Germline V CDR1 and CDR2: MDHEN, SYDVKM. This CDR3 comprises 16 residues. This chain's CDR3 is CASTRLGTGVTGELFF. As DNA, the CDR3 is TGTGCCAGCACGCGGCTAGGGACAGGGGTTACCGGGGAGCTGTTTTTT.

Only a few counts were recorded for this clonotype. The V call is TRBV4-2, the J call TRBJ1-5, with 11 bases aligning to TRBD1. Germline V gives CDR1 LGHNA, CDR2 YNFKEQ. The length of the CDR3 is 16 residues. The V and J ends lost 3 bases and 7 bases, in that order; junction bases with no gene match: 8. The CDR3 DNA reads TGTGCCAGCAGCCACGGCGGACAGGGGGCCGGGCAGCCCCAGCATTTT. Its translation: CASSHGGQGAGQPQHF.

This clonotype was seen at least ten times. The chain combines TRBV6-2 or TRBV6-3 with TRBJ2-7, with 7 nucleotides matching TRBD1. Germline V gene lookup returns CDR1 MNHEY and CDR2 SVGEGT. The CDR3 covers 14 residues. J was trimmed by 5 bases and V by 6 bases; bases with no gene match: 10. CDR3 DNA: TGTGCCAGCAGACCACAGGGGAGCGTCCACGAGCAGTACTTC. Amino acid sequence: CASRPQGSVHEQYF.

The chain's CDR3 is CASMGPDREVGETQYF. The CDR3 DNA reads as TGTGCCAGCATGGGGCCCGACAGGGAGGTCGGAGAGACCCAGTACTTC. The chain carries TRBV27 and TRBJ2-5, with D possibly being TRBD1 (7 bases). Trimming removed 7 bases from V and 4 bases from J, with 22 bases in between. This CDR3 comprises 16 residues. Germline V gives CDR1 MNHEY, CDR2 SMNVEV (reference sequence).

This clonotype was picked up a small number of times. The genes are TRBV7-6 and TRBJ2-2; 7 bases fit TRBD1. Germline trimming cut 5 bases from V and 7 bases from J; bases unmatched to any gene: 10. This CDR3 is 15 amino acids long. CDR1 and CDR2 from the germline V gene are SGHVS and FNYEAQ. CDR3 in DNA: TGTGCCAGCAGCCTTGTGACAGGGTCGCACGGGGAGCTGTTTTTT. Protein: CASSLVTGSHGELFF.

The CDR3 sequence is CASSPQGWGNQPQHF. The CDR3 coding sequence is TGCGCCAGCAGCCCACAGGGTTGGGGCAATCAGCCCCAGCATTTT. The chain uses TRBV5-1 and TRBJ1-5; tentatively, D is TRBD1 (6 bases). This CDR3 comprises 15 residues. Trimming left V 4 bases short and J 2 bases short, with 13 bases between. The germline CDR1 and CDR2 sequences are SGHRS and YFSETQ. The full variable domain, its missing parts supplied by reference TRBV5-1 and TRBJ1-5, is KAGVTQTPRYLIKTRGQQVTLSCSPISGHRSVSWYQQTPGQGLQFLFEYFSETQRNKGNFPGRFSGRQFSNSRSEMNVSTLELGDSALYLCASSPQGWGNQPQHFGDGTRLSIL.

This clonotype came up a few times. This sequence joins TRBV9 and TRBJ2-1, with D tentatively TRBD2 (5 bases). The germline V gene encodes CDR1 SGDLS and CDR2 YYNGEE. V lost 3 bases to trimming and J lost 2 bases, with 12 bases between them. The CDR3 extends over 15 amino acids. The CDR3: CASSGSGYPYNEQFF. CDR3 DNA: TGTGCCAGCAGCGGGAGCGGTTACCCCTACAATGAGCAGTTCTTC. Full variable domain (outside the CDR3, taken from reference TRBV9 and TRBJ2-1): DSGVTQTPKHLITATGQRVTLRCSPRSGDLSVYWYQQSLDQGLQFLIQYYNGEERAKGNILERFSAQQFPDLHSELNLSSLELGDSALYFCASSGSGYPYNEQFFGPGTRLTVL.

The gene calls are TRBV5-1 and TRBJ2-7; TRBD2 matches at 12 bases. Germline assignment: CDR1 SGHRS and CDR2 YFSETQ. The CDR3 runs 14 residues. The ends lost 5 bases at V and 5 bases at J; junction bases unmatched: 5. CDR3 region: CASSRASGGDEQYF. Written as DNA, the CDR3 is TGCGCCAGCAGTAGGGCTAGCGGGGGGGACGAGCAGTACTTC.

This chain uses TRBV5-4 with TRBJ2-3; the match to TRBD2 covers 10 bases. The CDR3 runs to 16 residues. Germline CDR1 is SGHNT and CDR2 is YYREEE (reference sequence). Trimming removed 3 bases from V and 2 bases from J; junction bases left unmatched: 6. CDR3 loop: CASSSRTSGYTDTQYF. The CDR3 bases are TGTGCCAGCAGCTCCCGGACTAGCGGTTACACAGATACGCAGTATTTT.

This chain links TRBV7-2 with TRBJ2-7, with D unresolved. The V end was cut by 5 bases, the J end by 4 bases, with 15 bases between. Germline values: CDR1 SGHTA, CDR2 FQGNSA. CDR3 length: 14 residues. The CDR3 region has the DNA TGTGCCAGCAGCCCCCTGAGACTGTCTTACGAGCAGTACTTC. It translates to CASSPLRLSYEQYF.

This chain connects TRBV6-1 to TRBJ1-2, with no clear D. Trimming removed 7 bases from V and 4 bases from J, with 13 bases in between. There are 13 residues in the CDR3. Germline CDR1 and CDR2: MNHNS and SASEGT. CDR3: CASTRTPGYGYTF. CDR3 coding DNA: TGTGCCAGCACCCGTACCCCTGGCTATGGCTACACCTTC.

CDR3 bases: TGCAGTGCTAGAGGGGACTCAATTAGGGCAGATACGCAGTATTTT. It yields the protein CSARGDSIRADTQYF. V gene TRBV20-1 combines with J gene TRBJ2-3; D perhaps matches TRBD2 (6 bases). This CDR3 comprises 15 residues. Germline V CDR1 and CDR2: DFQATT, SNEGSKA (reference sequence). The V end lost 1 base, the J end lost 4 bases, and 15 bases lay between the germline ends.

V gene TRBV5-6 combines with J gene TRBJ2-1; TRBD2 is a possible D gene (5 bases). V shed 7 bases and J shed 2 bases, with 16 bases lying between them. Looked up from germline, CDR1 is SGHDT and CDR2 is YYEEEE. This CDR3 comprises 15 residues. CDR3 bases: TGTGCCAGCGGGAGAGTGAGACTTCCCTACAATGAGCAGTTCTTC. It encodes CASGRVRLPYNEQFF.

CDR3 sequence reads: CASSLASGLFSYEQYF. CDR3 coding DNA: TGTGCCAGCAGCTTAGCCTCGGGACTTTTCTCCTACGAGCAGTACTTC. The chain carries TRBV7-8 and TRBJ2-7, with D possibly matching TRBD2 (6 bases). V was pared by 0 bases and J by 0 bases, with 12 bases between. CDR1 and CDR2 from the germline V gene are SGHVS and FQNEAQ. The CDR3 has 16 residues.

There are a few counts of this clonotype. The genes are TRBV20-1 and TRBJ2-2; 8 nucleotides line up with TRBD1. The junction had 9 bases not matched to a gene; V was cut back by 5 bases and J by 4 bases. Germline loops: CDR1 DFQATT, CDR2 SNEGSKA (reference sequence). The CDR3 contains 15 residues. The DNA for the CDR3 is TGCAGTGCTCTGGACAGGGTGTCGGGCACCGGGGAGCTGTTTTTT. It translates to CSALDRVSGTGELFF.

This clonotype has a handful of counts. The V and J genes are TRBV10-3 and TRBJ2-3; 9 bases match TRBD1. The CDR3 has 15 amino acids. The germline CDR1 and CDR2 sequences are ENHRY and SYGVKD. V gave up 3 bases and J gave up 7 bases; unmatched junction bases: 8. The CDR3 DNA is TGTGCCATCAGTGAACGGGGGACAGGGACGAATACGCAGTATTTT. It is translated as CAISERGTGTNTQYF.

The V and J genes are TRBV12-3 or TRBV12-4 and TRBJ1-4; possible D gene TRBD1, 5 bases. V lost 5 bases and J lost 5, with 12 bases in between. This CDR3 is 14 amino acids long. Here the CDR3 reads CASSADSFNEKLFF. The CDR3 DNA reads TGTGCCAGCAGTGCAGACAGCTTCAATGAAAAACTGTTTTTT.

This chain joins TRBV10-3 and TRBJ1-1, with 7 bases matching TRBD1. Germline V gene lookup returns CDR1 ENHRY and CDR2 SYGVKD. Trimming at V came to 6 bases and at J to 8 bases, leaving 15 bases not matched to a gene. The CDR3 runs to 15 residues. CDR3 in DNA: TGTGCCATCAGGACACAGGGGTCCGGGATCGGGGAAGCTTTCTTT. This translates into CAIRTQGSGIGEAFF.